The T cell receptor (beta chain) described here comes from a study of blood T cell repertoires in COVID-19. This clone was seen a few times. The table came from immunoSEQ multiplex PCR; TCRdb's copy has only in-frame clones and leaves some out. This table holds a few hundred thousand clones, about nine tenths found once. CDR3 length: 13 residues. V was pared by 2 bases and J by 5 bases, with 9 bases between. The V and J genes are TRBV12-3 or TRBV12-4 and TRBJ1-1, with D hard to call. Sequencing was done on a sample of peripheral blood. This TCR was sampled from a young man with active or convalescent COVID-19. The CDR3 here is CASSLWFGTEAFF. CDR3 nucleotides: TGTGCCAGCAGTTTATGGTTCGGGACTGAAGCTTTCTTT.